Below, 5 T cell receptor beta chains from the same sample are listed, as sequenced in a study of Ad26.COV2.S vaccination and SARS-CoV-2 variants. The treatment is: 19 received Ad26.COV2.S at low or high dose, single or two shots; 5 received placebo; per-sample allocation not given. The investigators took samples on day 63 after the first vaccine or placebo injection. The data were produced by immunoSEQ multiplex PCR, yet TCRdb's version contains in-frame clones alone and is incomplete. The sample has roughly 380,000 clones; about 85% are singletons. This sample comprised peripheral blood, obtained in a trial of Ad26.COV2.S vaccine versus placebo. The origin of the receptors is a person aged 18-65 years who received the Ad26.COV2.S COVID-19 vaccine or a placebo.

The chain carries TRBV5-6 and TRBJ2-1; D is undetermined. V shed 4 bases and J shed 9 bases, with 8 bases lying between them. The CDR3 contains 11 residues. Germline CDR1 is SGHDT and CDR2 is YYEEEE. CDR3 DNA: TGTGCCAGCAGCCTCCCCCCTGAGCAGTTCTTC. It translates to CASSLPPEQFF.

The CDR3 loop is CASSLGTDNSPLHF. The CDR3 DNA reads as TGTGCCAGCAGCTTAGGGACCGATAATTCACCCCTCCACTTT. The chain recombines TRBV7-9 with TRBJ1-6, with unresolved D. The CDR3 contains 14 residues. In germline, CDR1 is SEHNR, CDR2 FQNEAQ (reference sequence). V dropped 1 base and J dropped 5 bases, with 6 bases sitting between them. The full variable domain, with the rest looked up from reference TRBV7-9 and TRBJ1-6, is DTGVSQNPRHKITKRGQNVTFRCDPISEHNRLYWYRQTLGQGPEFLTYFQNEAQLEKSRLLSDRFSAERPKGSFSTLEIQRTEQGDSAMYLCASSLGTDNSPLHFGNGTRLTVT.

The chain combines TRBV16 with TRBJ1-1; D call uncertain. CDR3 length: 16 residues. Deletions cut 0 bases from V and 4 bases from J, with 15 bases between. Germline loops: CDR1 KGHSY, CDR2 FQNENV. The CDR3, as DNA: TGTGCCAGCAGCCAATCCCCCGCCCTGCGGGTCACTGAAGCTTTCTTT. The encoded protein is CASSQSPALRVTEAFF.

This chain joins TRBV9 and TRBJ1-2, with a tentative D call TRBD1 (6 bases). The CDR3 has 14 residues. CDR1 and CDR2 from the germline V gene are SGDLS and YYNGEE. V shed 2 bases and J shed 2 bases, with 10 bases lying between them. CDR3: CASSVEGVNYGYTF. DNA of the CDR3: TGTGCCAGCAGCGTTGAGGGGGTAAACTATGGCTACACCTTC.

As regards this clone: This same CDR3 is encoded by further DNA sequences in the sample. The V gene is TRBV5-1, the J gene TRBJ2-7; TRBD2 agrees at 7 bases. The CDR3 contains 12 residues. J gave up 6 bases and V 4 bases, and 4 bases lay outside the gene matches. CDR1 is SGHRS, CDR2 YFSETQ, per germline. CDR3 in amino acids: CASSPGGGEQYF. For the CDR3, the DNA is TGCGCCAGCAGCCCGGGCGGGGGCGAGCAGTACTTC.